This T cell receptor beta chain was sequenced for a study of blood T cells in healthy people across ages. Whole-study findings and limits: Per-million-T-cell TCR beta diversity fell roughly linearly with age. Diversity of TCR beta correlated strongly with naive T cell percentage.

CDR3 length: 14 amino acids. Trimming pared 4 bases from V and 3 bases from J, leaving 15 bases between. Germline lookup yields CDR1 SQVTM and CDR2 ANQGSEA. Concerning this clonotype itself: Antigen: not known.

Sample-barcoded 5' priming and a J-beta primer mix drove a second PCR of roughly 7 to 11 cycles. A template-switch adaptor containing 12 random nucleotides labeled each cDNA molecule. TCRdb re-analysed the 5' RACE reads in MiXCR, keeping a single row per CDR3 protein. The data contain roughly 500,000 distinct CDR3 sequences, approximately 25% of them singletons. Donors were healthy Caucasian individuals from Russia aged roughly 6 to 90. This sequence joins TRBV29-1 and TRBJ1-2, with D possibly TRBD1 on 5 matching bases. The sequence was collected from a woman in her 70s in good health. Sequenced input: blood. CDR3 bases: TGCAGCGTTGTGGGACTCTCCGCACACTATGGCTACACCTTC. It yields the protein CSVVGLSAHYGYTF.